This T cell receptor beta chain comes out of a study of beta chain features in type 1 diabetes. Study as a whole: All of the samples together had roughly 98 million sorted cells examined.

CDR3 length equals 14 residues. The V and J ends lost 5 bases and 4 bases, in that order; junction bases with no gene match: 5. CDR1 is SEHNR, CDR2 FQNEAQ, per germline (reference sequence). cDNA synthesis used the whole RNA isolate, giving expressed TCRB sequences. The data were produced by immunoSEQ multiplex PCR, yet TCRdb's version contains in-frame clones alone and is incomplete. Here the sample spans 140,000 to 150,000 clones, around 50% being singletons. The chain employs TRBV7-9 and TRBJ1-5; 7 bases line up with TRBD1. The receptor was isolated from a man between 18 and 35 years old in good health. Sequenced material: Tregs from blood. The CDR3 spells CASSAQGSNQPQHF. In DNA, the CDR3 is TGTGCCAGCAGCGCACAGGGGAGTAATCAGCCCCAGCATTTT. The full variable domain, rest sourced from reference TRBV7-9 and TRBJ1-5, is DTGVSQNPRHKITKRGQNVTFRCDPISEHNRLYWYRQTLGQGPEFLTYFQNEAQLEKSRLLSDRFSAERPKGSFSTLEIQRTEQGDSAMYLCASSAQGSNQPQHFGDGTRLSIL.